This is a list of T cell receptor beta chains from one sample in a study of cytomegalovirus exposure and HLA in healthy donors. Only in-frame clones appear in the TCRdb table, and some are missing; sequencing was by immunoSEQ multiplex PCR. The table lists under 250,000 clones, over 80% of them singletons. Source material: PBMCs. Receptors originate from a young woman in good health and CMV-seronegative. CDR3s include the opening cysteine and the closing phenylalanine or tryptophan. The D gene is left open where the match is weak. Only some rows state a clone size, as once, few, many or a class for expanded clones.

CDR3 length	V gene	J gene	D gene	clone size	CDR3 DNA	CDR3 protein
15	TRBV18	TRBJ2-5	TRBD2	NA	TGTGCCAGCTCATTCTCCGGGACTACGCAAGAGACCCAGTACTTC	CASSFSGTTQETQYF
15	TRBV5-1	TRBJ2-7	TRBD2	few	TGCGCCAGCAGCCAAGGGACTAGTGGTGGGCACGAGCAGTACTTC	CASSQGTSGGHEQYF
16	TRBV5-1	TRBJ1-3	TRBD1	NA	TGCGCCAGCAGCTTGGTTGGACAGGGAGTCGGAAACACCATATATTTT	CASSLVGQGVGNTIYF
15	TRBV27	TRBJ2-7	TRBD2	NA	TGTGCCAGCAGTTTGTCTAGCGGTAGCTCCTACGAGCAGTACTTC	CASSLSSGSSYEQYF
16	TRBV10-1	TRBJ2-7	TRBD1	NA	TGCGCCAGCAGTGAGAATAACAGGGGGTCCCTCTACGAGCAGTACTTC	CASSENNRGSLYEQYF
12	TRBV19	TRBJ1-1	TRBD1	NA	TGTGCCAGTAGTATGGGACAGACTGAAGCTTTCTTT	CASSMGQTEAFF
13	TRBV19	TRBJ2-6	NA	NA	TGTGCCAGTAGTTTACTGGGGGCCAACGTCCTGACTTTC	CASSLLGANVLTF
14	TRBV7-7	TRBJ2-5	NA	NA	TGTGCCAGCAGCTTGGGAGGTAGCCAAGAGACCCAGTACTTC	CASSLGGSQETQYF
11	TRBV5-4	TRBJ2-3	NA	few	TGTGCCAGCAGCTTTTCTAGTACGCAGTATTTT	CASSFSSTQYF
15	TRBV27	TRBJ1-6	NA	NA	TGTGCCAGCAGCCCGCTTCTGGGCGATAATTCACCCCTCCACTTT	CASSPLLGDNSPLHF
13	TRBV7-2	TRBJ1-1	NA	NA	TGTGCCAGCAGCTTCTGGGGAGGCACTGAAGCTTTCTTT	CASSFWGGTEAFF
13	TRBV6-5	TRBJ1-2	TRBD1	NA	TGTGCCAGCAGCGGGACAGGAGAGGGTGGCTACACCTTC	CASSGTGEGGYTF
16	TRBV2	TRBJ2-3	TRBD2	NA	TGTGCCAGCACCCTGGCGGGCGGGAGGTCGGGGGATACGCAGTATTTT	CASTLAGGRSGDTQYF
15	TRBV5-4	TRBJ2-7	TRBD2	NA	TGTGCCAGCAGCTGGACTAGCGGGGGGAACTACGAGCAGTACTTC	CASSWTSGGNYEQYF
14	TRBV7-9	TRBJ2-1	NA	NA	TGTGCCAGCAGCCGGGCGGGTCCCAACAATGAGCAGTTCTTC	CASSRAGPNNEQFF
14	TRBV27	TRBJ1-1	NA	NA	TGTGCCAGCGGAGTGCCGTGGGTGAACACTGAAGCTTTCTTT	CASGVPWVNTEAFF
14	TRBV2	TRBJ2-5	TRBD1	NA	TGTGCCAGGACGGACAGGCAGTACCAAGAGACCCAGTACTTC	CARTDRQYQETQYF
15	TRBV7-9	TRBJ2-5	TRBD1	NA	TGTGCCAGCAGCTTATCTGCAGGGGGCAGGGAGACCCAGTACTTC	CASSLSAGGRETQYF
18	TRBV5-6	TRBJ2-6	TRBD2	NA	TGTGCCAGCAGCTCCGTGTGGCTAGCGGGAGCGGGGGCCAACGTCCTGACTTTC	CASSSVWLAGAGANVLTF
16	TRBV18	TRBJ1-2	TRBD1	NA	TGTGCCAGCTCACGAGAATTGGACAGGAGTATCTATGGCTACACCTTC	CASSRELDRSIYGYTF
15	TRBV27	TRBJ2-1	NA	NA	TGTGCCAGCAGTTTATCCGACAGTGCCTACAATGAGCAGTTCTTC	CASSLSDSAYNEQFF
11	TRBV6-6	TRBJ1-2	NA	NA	TGTGCCAGCAGCCCGTCGTATGGCTACACCTTC	CASSPSYGYTF
15	TRBV6-5	TRBJ1-2	NA	once	TGTGCCAGCAGTTCCTACCAGGGACGGAGGGATGGCTACACCTTC	CASSSYQGRRDGYTF
15	TRBV29-1	TRBJ1-1	NA	once	TGCAGCGTTGATCGTCGGGGGGCAGGGAACACTGAAGCTTTCTTT	CSVDRRGAGNTEAFF
13	TRBV7-9	TRBJ1-1	NA	NA	TGTGCCAGCAGCTTTGGAGGGAGCACTGAAGCTTTCTTT	CASSFGGSTEAFF
14	TRBV5-1	TRBJ2-7	NA	once	TGCGCCAGCAGCTTGAAGGGGATCTCCTACGAGCAGTACTTC	CASSLKGISYEQYF
11	TRBV11-2	TRBJ2-7	NA	NA	TGTGCCAGCAGCTTAGGCGACGAGCAGTACTTC	CASSLGDEQYF